One T cell receptor (beta chain) is described in this entry. This record comes from a study of shared clonotypes between healthy human individuals. PCR replicates from unsorted PBMC used roughly 300 ng DNA, and this amount was 25,000 to 35,000 T cell genomes. Produced via immunoSEQ multiplex PCR; TCRdb's table is partial and in-frame only. The sample records more than 400,000 clones, approximately 78% being singletons. The sequenced sample consisted of PBMCs. The TCR originated in a woman in her thirties or forties in good health. Some clones in this sample may be carry-over from other donors' samples.

DNA for the CDR3: TGTGCCAGCAGCCGGTTTGGGACAGGGTTGACCGGGGAGCTGTTTTTT. This codes for CASSRFGTGLTGELFF. V gene TRBV7-9 combines with J gene TRBJ2-2; 9 nucleotides match TRBD1. V gave up 5 bases and J gave up 5 bases; unmatched junction bases: 9. There are 16 residues in the CDR3. Germline V CDR1 and CDR2: SEHNR, FQNEAQ (reference sequence).